These 21 T cell receptor beta chains were sequenced from one sample in a study of cytotoxic CD8 clonotypes in ibrutinib-treated CLL. The protocol was immunoSEQ multiplex PCR, while the TCRdb copy is restricted to in-frame clones and leaves out a portion. The sample lists about 68,000 clones; approximately 90% were seen once. The material was PBMCs, obtained after 12 months of ibrutinib treatment. These receptors were obtained from a human donor with chronic lymphocytic leukemia.

This clone has just one count. No DNA is shown, since the ends of the CDR3 on it are uncertain; the CDR3 is the one TCRdb lists. The chain carries TRBV2 and TRBJ2-1; TRBD2 was called by the table and not checked on the DNA. The CDR3 is 12 residues long, counting both termini. The germline V gene encodes CDR1 SNHLY and CDR2 FYNNEI. CDR3 in amino acids: CASSERREQFFF.

The chain carries TRBV7-3 and TRBJ2-1; D is possibly TRBD2 (6 bases). The CDR3 runs 12 residues. Trimming took 8 bases from V and 6 from J, leaving 11 bases between them. The V gene's germline CDR1 is SGHTA and CDR2 FQGTGA. The CDR3 is CASAAGPNEQFF. CDR3 coding DNA: TGTGCCAGCGCCGCGGGACCCAATGAGCAGTTCTTC.

The chain joins TRBV6-1 to TRBJ1-2; 11 bases are shared with TRBD1. CDR3 length: 15 amino acids. V trimming: 3 bases; J trimming: 7 bases; junction bases outside the gene matches: 7. Germline CDR1 reads MNHNS; CDR2 reads SASEGT. The CDR3 is CASSEGDRGIGGYTF. CDR3 nucleotide sequence: TGTGCCAGCAGTGAGGGGGACAGGGGGATTGGTGGCTACACCTTC.

This clone was counted between two and nine times. J is TRBJ2-5 and V is TRBV19; the match to TRBD2 covers 7 bases. From germline, CDR1 is LNHDA and CDR2 SQIVND (reference sequence). V lost 8 bases and J lost 4; bases outside the gene matches: 7. The CDR3 totals 13 residues. The CDR3 reads CASAGESRETQYF. The DNA for the CDR3 is TGTGCCAGTGCGGGAGAGTCCCGAGAGACCCAGTACTTC.

The chain is built from TRBV28 and TRBJ2-5; 7 nucleotides line up with TRBD1. Germline V gene lookup returns CDR1 MDHEN and CDR2 SYDVKM. The CDR3 covers 16 residues. With 5 bases clipped from V and 0 bases from J, the junction kept 9 bases outside the gene matches. CDR3 residues: CASSPMDRRYQETQYF. The DNA of the CDR3 is TGTGCCAGCAGTCCGATGGACAGGCGGTACCAAGAGACCCAGTACTTC.

This clone showed up just a few times. The chain combines TRBV18 with TRBJ2-7; 9 bases agree with TRBD1. This CDR3 spans 17 amino acids. The ends lost 3 bases at V and 7 bases at J; junction bases unmatched: 16. The germline V gene encodes CDR1 KGHSH and CDR2 LQKENI. The CDR3 sequence: CASSPTPSVQGAREQYF. CDR3 coding DNA: TGTGCCAGCTCACCGACCCCTTCGGTACAGGGGGCTAGGGAGCAGTACTTC.

The J gene is TRBJ2-2, the V gene TRBV4-1; D unresolved. This CDR3 is 17 amino acids long. Looked up from germline, CDR1 is MGHRA and CDR2 is YSYEKL. V lost 4 bases, J lost 2 bases, and 17 bases lay in between. The CDR3 region is CASSPHIWQANTGELFF. CDR3 coding DNA: TGCGCCAGCAGCCCCCATATCTGGCAGGCAAACACCGGGGAGCTGTTTTTT.

The V and J genes are TRBV7-9 and TRBJ2-3, with 9 bases fitting TRBD1. CDR1 and CDR2 (germline): SEHNR, FQNEAQ (reference sequence). The CDR3 has 15 residues. The trim removed 5 bases at V and 3 bases at J, leaving 6 bases unmatched. CDR3 nucleotides: TGTGCCAGCAGCCAGGGGGACAGGGAGACAGATACGCAGTATTTT. Protein sequence: CASSQGDRETDTQYF.

The rearrangement links TRBV18 to TRBJ1-5, with TRBD1 as a possible D gene (5 bases). The germline V gene has CDR1 KGHSH and CDR2 LQKENI. The CDR3 consists of 14 residues. V lost 5 bases and J 6 bases, leaving 14 bases between the germline ends. CDR3: CASSSQRGVQPQHF. CDR3 nucleotide sequence: TGTGCCAGCTCATCACAACGGGGGGTTCAGCCCCAGCATTTT.

The V and J genes are TRBV20-1 and TRBJ1-1, with a possible D match to TRBD1 (6 bases). The germline CDR1 and CDR2 sequences are DFQATT and SNEGSKA (reference sequence). V was clipped by 6 bases and J by 5 bases, with 10 bases between them. CDR3 length: 11 residues. The CDR3 reads CSAETGTEAFF. The DNA of the CDR3 is TGCAGTGCGGAAACAGGGACTGAAGCTTTCTTT.

The chain combines TRBV10-2 with TRBJ1-1, with 7 bases matching TRBD1. CDR3 size: 15 residues. Germline loops: CDR1 WSHSY, CDR2 SAAADI. The ends lost 6 bases at V and 3 bases at J; junction bases unmatched: 10. CDR3 DNA: TGCGCCAGCAGAGATCAGGGGGGACCGGACACTGAAGCTTTCTTT. Translating it yields CASRDQGGPDTEAFF.

V usage is TRBV6-6 and J usage is TRBJ2-7; 7 bases are a match to TRBD1. The CDR3 has 14 residues. Germline loops: CDR1 MNHNY, CDR2 SVGAGI (reference sequence). V was pared by 5 bases and J by 2 bases, with 6 bases of the junction left unmatched. CDR3 protein: CASSPGQATYEQYF. CDR3 DNA: TGTGCCAGCAGTCCCGGACAGGCCACCTACGAGCAGTACTTC.

The genes are TRBV6-5 and TRBJ2-7; no clear D gene. V was cut by 4 bases and J by 3 bases, with 10 bases left in between. The CDR3 length is 13 residues. Germline CDR1 MNHEY, CDR2 SVGAGI. The CDR3 nucleotides read TGTGCCAGCAGTTTTGATCGGAGCTACGAGCAGTACTTC. It encodes CASSFDRSYEQYF.

CDR3 DNA sequence: TGTGCCAGCAGCCCTGGACCGCAGAACACTGAAGCTTTCTTT. Its protein is CASSPGPQNTEAFF. The chain couples TRBV7-3 to TRBJ1-1; D is unclear. V was trimmed by 5 bases and J by 1 base, leaving 11 bases between them. Germline CDR1 and CDR2: SGHTA and FQGTGA. The CDR3 totals 14 residues.

The chain has TRBV6-6 and TRBJ2-7; 11 bases fit TRBD2. The CDR3 is 15 amino acids. Germline trimming cut 5 bases from V and 0 bases from J; bases unmatched to any gene: 3. Looked up from germline, CDR1 is MNHNY and CDR2 is SVGAGI (reference sequence). CDR3 region: CASSPSGRSSYEQYF. Written as DNA, the CDR3 is TGTGCCAGCAGTCCTAGCGGGAGGAGCTCCTACGAGCAGTACTTC.

This clone has only one observation. The chain has TRBV7-9 and TRBJ1-4, with D maybe TRBD1 (5 bases). This CDR3 spans 14 amino acids. The germline V gene encodes CDR1 SEHNR and CDR2 FQNEAQ (reference sequence). V was shortened by 1 base and J by 7 bases, with 10 bases between the two germline ends. The CDR3 nucleotides read TGTGCCAGCAGCTTAGTAGGCGGGGGTGAAAAACTGTTTTTT. Its protein is CASSLVGGGEKLFF. Full variable domain (rest looked up from reference TRBV7-9 and TRBJ1-4): DTGVSQNPRHKITKRGQNVTFRCDPISEHNRLYWYRQTLGQGPEFLTYFQNEAQLEKSRLLSDRFSAERPKGSFSTLEIQRTEQGDSAMYLCASSLVGGGEKLFFGSGTQLSVL.

The chain recombines TRBV7-9 with TRBJ1-2; TRBD1 matches at 8 bases. J was trimmed by 4 bases and V by 5 bases; bases with no gene match: 3. The CDR3 covers 13 residues. The germline gives CDR1 SEHNR, CDR2 FQNEAQ (reference sequence). The CDR3 spells CASSPDRGYGYTF. The DNA of the CDR3 is TGTGCCAGCAGCCCCGACAGGGGCTATGGCTACACCTTC.

The chain has TRBV7-3 and TRBJ2-5; 8 bases agree with TRBD2. Trimming took 5 bases from V and 4 from J; bases not matched to a gene: 6. The length of the CDR3 is 14 residues. CDR1 and CDR2 (germline): SGHTA, FQGTGA. CDR3 DNA sequence: TGTGCCAGCAGCGGAAGCGGGAGAGGAGAGACCCAGTACTTC. This codes for CASSGSGRGETQYF. Full variable domain (remainder filled in from reference TRBV7-3 and TRBJ2-5): GAGVSQTPSNKVTEKGKYVELRCDPISGHTALYWYRQSLGQGPEFLIYFQGTGAADDSGLPNDRFFAVRPEGSVSTLKIQRTERGDSAVYLCASSGSGRGETQYFGPGTRLLVL.

V usage is TRBV27 and J usage is TRBJ1-2, with 7 bases fitting TRBD1. Per germline, CDR1 MNHEY and CDR2 SMNVEV (reference sequence). J was trimmed by 3 bases and V by 2 bases; bases with no gene match: 18. The CDR3 consists of 19 residues. CDR3 coding DNA: TGTGCCAGCAGTTTAATTGGGTTTAGAGGGGGACAGAGATACTATGGCTACACCTTC. Translating gives CASSLIGFRGGQRYYGYTF.

V and J are TRBV7-3 and TRBJ2-7; TRBD2 might be the D (7 bases). Per germline, CDR1 SGHTA and CDR2 FQGTGA. V lost 2 bases and J lost 0, with 11 bases in between. CDR3 length equals 15 residues. The CDR3 DNA is TGTGCCAGCAGCTTAGGGGGCGGGAGCTCCTACGAGCAGTACTTC. Its translation: CASSLGGGSSYEQYF.

This clone was detected once. This chain uses TRBV2 with TRBJ2-1; no firm D call. In germline, CDR1 is SNHLY, CDR2 FYNNEI. The CDR3 sequence is 14 residues long. V lost 8 bases, J lost 2 bases, and 13 bases lay in between. CDR3 bases: TGTGCCAGCGCGCCTACATCCACCTACAATGAGCAGTTCTTC. It codes for CASAPTSTYNEQFF.